The 27 T cell receptor beta chains reported below all come from one sample, sequenced in a study of T cells in Graves' hyperthyroidism and ophthalmopathy. Template material for amplifying TCR beta CDR3 regions consisted of RNA transcripts. HTBI primers were the set used in a first-round RT-PCR of the TCR CDR3. From the multiplex PCR reads, TCRdb called clonotypes with MiXCR, one entry per CDR3 protein. The sample yields around 600,000 distinct CDR3 sequences, 12% to 15% seen once. Sequenced: blood. The receptors originated from a woman aged 18-30 years with Graves' ophthalmopathy.

This rearrangement joins TRBV7-2 to TRBJ2-6; perhaps TRBD2 as D (5 bases). Between the trimmed V and J ends, which lost 1 base and 2 bases, there was a span of 6 bases. The length of the CDR3 is 15 residues. Germline V lookup: CDR1 SGHTA, CDR2 FQGNSA. The CDR3 nucleotides read TGTGCCAGCAGCTTAGAGAGGGCTGGGGCCAACGTCCTGACTTTC. It yields the protein CASSLERAGANVLTF.

This clonotype was counted ten times or more. The rearrangement joins TRBV5-4 to TRBJ2-5; a weak D match, TRBD2 (5 bases). Germline V gene lookup returns CDR1 SGHNT and CDR2 YYREEE (reference sequence). V was clipped by 1 base and J by 2 bases, with 15 bases between them. The CDR3 is made up of 16 amino acids. The CDR3 is CASSLNGINYQETQYF. CDR3 sequence (DNA): TGTGCCAGCAGCTTGAACGGGATTAATTATCAAGAGACCCAGTACTTC.

This clonotype was seen many times. The rearrangement joins TRBV5-7 to TRBJ2-3; TRBD2 might be the D (5 bases). TRBV5-7 is an ORF; its function is uncertain. With 0 bases removed from V and 4 bases from J, the gap between germline ends came to 12 bases. CDR3 length: 15 residues. In nucleotides, the CDR3 is TGTGCCAGCAGCTTGGCCGAGGACTCGTCAGATACGCAGTATTTT. Translating it yields CASSLAEDSSDTQYF.

This clonotype was counted between two and nine times. The CDR3 is CASTGRGNNQPQHF. CDR3 in DNA: TGTGCCAGTACGGGGAGGGGCAACAATCAGCCCCAGCATTTT. The chain couples TRBV19 to TRBJ1-5; maybe TRBD1 (5 bases). Germline V gene lookup returns CDR1 LNHDA and CDR2 SQIVND (reference sequence). This CDR3 is built from 14 residues. Trimming left V 7 bases short and J 3 bases short, with 13 bases between.

This clonotype came up many times. The chain uses TRBV3-1 and TRBJ1-2, with D unresolved. V was clipped by 1 base and J by 6 bases, with 6 bases between them. This CDR3 contains 12 residues. Germline lookup yields CDR1 LGHDT and CDR2 YNNKEL (reference sequence). The CDR3 is CASSQARDGYTF. CDR3 nucleotide sequence: TGTGCCAGCAGCCAAGCCCGGGATGGCTACACCTTC. Filled out from reference TRBV3-1 and TRBJ1-2, the complete variable domain reads DTAVSQTPKYLVTQMGNDKSIKCEQNLGHDTMYWYKQDSKKFLKIMFSYNNKELIINETVPNRFSPKSPDKAHLNLHINSLELGDSAVYFCASSQARDGYTFGSGTRLTVV.

V and J are TRBV11-3 and TRBJ2-7, with 14 bases that match TRBD2. There are 18 residues in the CDR3. Germline V gene data show CDR1 as SGHNT and CDR2 as YENEEA. J lost 4 bases, V lost 1 base, and 9 bases had no gene match. The CDR3 region is CASSLGGGLAGVLYEQYF. CDR3 DNA: TGTGCCAGCAGCTTAGGAGGGGGACTAGCGGGGGTGCTTTACGAGCAGTACTTC.

This clonotype was counted ten times or more. CDR3 DNA sequence: TGTGCCAGCACCGCAACTCAAGAGACCCAGTACTTC. Amino acid sequence: CASTATQETQYF. The rearrangement joins TRBV11-2 to TRBJ2-5; D gene unclear. This CDR3 comprises 12 residues. Trimming took 7 bases from V and 2 from J, leaving 8 bases between them. CDR1 and CDR2 (germline): SGHAT, FQNNGV.

This clonotype was seen repeatedly, ten times or more. The V call is TRBV6-1, the J call TRBJ2-3, with 8 bases fitting TRBD1. This CDR3 has 17 amino acids. In germline, CDR1 is MNHNS, CDR2 SASEGT. V lost 1 base, J lost 6 bases, and 12 bases stayed unmatched. The CDR3 nucleotides read TGTGCCAGCAGTGAAGGGGGACAGGCAGCCTCCAGGGATACGCAGTATTTT. It is translated as CASSEGGQAASRDTQYF.

This clonotype was seen a handful of times. The chain uses TRBV11-3 and TRBJ2-1, with 7 positions matching TRBD2. The ends lost 1 base at V and 6 bases at J; junction bases unmatched: 6. This CDR3 comprises 15 residues. From germline, CDR1 is SGHNT and CDR2 YENEEA. CDR3 DNA: TGTGCCAGCAGCTTAGTCCGGGAGCGGGGCAATGAGCAGTTCTTC. Translated: CASSLVRERGNEQFF. The full variable domain, completed using reference TRBV11-3 and TRBJ2-1, is EAGVVQSPRYKIIEKKQPVAFWCNPISGHNTLYWYLQNLGQGPELLIRYENEEAVDDSQLPKDRFSAERLKGVDSTLKIQPAELGDSAVYLCASSLVRERGNEQFFGPGTRLTVL.

This clonotype has a count of ten or more. The rearrangement uses TRBV28 and TRBJ2-7; 7 bases map to TRBD2. The CDR3 is 15 amino acids. Germline CDR1 reads MDHEN; CDR2 reads SYDVKM. Trimming at V came to 10 bases and at J to 3 bases, leaving 15 bases not matched to a gene. DNA of the CDR3: TGTGCCACCCAGGGAGGGAGCCTCCTCGGCTACGAGCAGTACTTC. The encoded protein is CATQGGSLLGYEQYF.

For this clonotype: A much larger clone sits a single nucleotide away, making a read error possible. The genes are TRBV9 and TRBJ2-3; D is perhaps TRBD2 (6 bases). Germline lookup yields CDR1 SGDLS and CDR2 YYNGEE. This CDR3 region has 18 residues. This chain's CDR3 is CAISGARDLASGTDTQYF. The CDR3 nucleotides are TGTGCCATCAGCGGAGCGAGAGATCTGGCTAGCGGCACAGATACGCAGTATTTT. The complete variable domain, with remaining parts taken from reference TRBV9 and TRBJ2-3, reads DSGVTQTPKHLITATGQRVTLRCSPRSGDLSVYWYQQSLDQGLQFLIQYYNGEERAKGNILERFSAQQFPDLHSELNLSSLELGDSALYFCAISGARDLASGTDTQYFGPGTRLTVL.

This chain links TRBV7-8 with TRBJ2-2, with TRBD1 matching over 8 bases. Per the germline V gene, CDR1 is SGHVS and CDR2 is FQNEAQ. Unmatched junction bases numbered 11, after V lost 5 bases and J lost 6 bases. The CDR3 runs to 16 residues. The CDR3 sequence is CASSLRDRTNSGELFF. The CDR3 DNA follows: TGTGCCAGCAGCCTCCGGGACAGGACTAACTCCGGGGAGCTGTTTTTT.

The rearrangement uses TRBV7-8 and TRBJ1-1, with 10 nucleotides matching TRBD1. In germline, CDR1 is SGHVS, CDR2 FQNEAQ. This CDR3 region has 17 residues. Trimming removed 5 bases from V and 1 base from J; junction bases left unmatched: 10. CDR3 nucleotide sequence: TGTGCCAGCAGCCGTCGAGGGACAGGGGTAACGAACACTGAAGCTTTCTTT. This gives the protein CASSRRGTGVTNTEAFF.

This clonotype was detected a few times. The rearrangement uses TRBV4-1 and TRBJ2-2, with D maybe TRBD1 (6 bases). Germline CDR1 MGHRA, CDR2 YSYEKL. This CDR3 has 13 residues. Between the trimmed V and J ends, which lost 3 bases and 5 bases, there was a span of 7 bases. CDR3 bases: TGCGCCAGCAGCCATCAGGGGACCGGGGAGCTGTTTTTT. Translation: CASSHQGTGELFF.

This clonotype was seen many times. This sequence joins TRBV28 and TRBJ2-2; 7 bases align to TRBD1. Germline V gene lookup returns CDR1 MDHEN and CDR2 SYDVKM. After removal of 9 bases from V and 0 bases from J, the junction contained 13 bases not matched to a gene. CDR3 size: 17 residues. In DNA, the CDR3 is TGTGCCAGTACTGACCCAGGGACAGCTACGAACACCGGGGAGCTGTTTTTT. Amino acid sequence: CASTDPGTATNTGELFF.

As regards this clonotype: A junction end diverges from the germline sequence, so it may reflect a read error. The chain has TRBV27 and TRBJ1-2; TRBD1 matches 7 bases. The CDR3 is 15 amino acids. Germline values: CDR1 MNHEY, CDR2 SMNVEV (reference sequence). The CDR3 DNA is TGTGCCAGCAGCTTATCGGGGGGAGGACAGGATGGCTACACCTTC. Its protein is CASSLSGGGQDGYTF.

The sample holds a few counts of this clonotype. This rearrangement joins TRBV4-2 to TRBJ1-1, with unresolved D. The CDR3 length is 16 residues. Germline-derived CDR1 and CDR2 are LGHNA and YNFKEQ. V was pared by 4 bases and J by 0 bases, with 15 bases between. The CDR3 protein is CASSLEESRMNTEAFF. The CDR3 DNA follows: TGTGCCAGCAGCCTAGAAGAATCCAGGATGAACACTGAAGCTTTCTTT.

There are many counts of this clonotype. The V gene is TRBV5-1, the J gene TRBJ2-5; D ambiguous. This CDR3 is built from 15 residues. The V gene lost 4 bases and the J gene lost 4 bases, with 17 bases spanning the gap. Germline V gene lookup returns CDR1 SGHRS and CDR2 YFSETQ. Written as DNA, the CDR3 is TGCGCCAGCAGCCTTCAGGACGGACCTGGAGAGACCCAGTACTTC. Protein product: CASSLQDGPGETQYF.

The V call is TRBV7-3, the J call TRBJ2-2; D is unresolved. The V and J ends lost 2 bases and 7 bases respectively, with 8 bases between them. This CDR3 comprises 13 residues. CDR1 is SGHTA and CDR2 is FQGTGA in the germline V gene. The CDR3 sequence: CASSLGLDGELFF. For the CDR3, the DNA is TGTGCCAGCAGCTTAGGGTTGGACGGGGAGCTGTTTTTT.

The V gene is TRBV7-9, the J gene TRBJ2-2; 9 nucleotides line up with TRBD2. With 5 bases clipped from V and 2 bases from J, the junction kept 9 bases outside the gene matches. The CDR3 contains 17 residues. Germline lookup yields CDR1 SEHNR and CDR2 FQNEAQ (reference sequence). The CDR3 loop is CASSSSRREGNTGELFF. The CDR3 DNA reads as TGTGCCAGCAGCAGTTCCCGGCGGGAGGGAAACACCGGGGAGCTGTTTTTT.

This clonotype appeared many times. The chain combines TRBV6-1 with TRBJ2-3, with 8 bases fitting TRBD2. The CDR3 spans 16 residues. V lost 5 bases and J lost 1; bases outside the gene matches: 8. Germline CDR1 is MNHNS and CDR2 is SASEGT. The CDR3 nucleotides are TGTGCCAGCAGTTACGGACTAGCCGGAGGCACAGATACGCAGTATTTT. It is translated as CASSYGLAGGTDTQYF.

This clonotype was observed a handful of times. The conserved phenylalanine or tryptophan is not found at the CDR3 terminus, so this likely reflects a read error. The rearrangement links TRBV20-1 to TRBJ2-7, with TRBD2 identical over 15 bases. The CDR3 contains 17 residues. With V trimmed by 4 bases and J by 0 bases, 7 bases remained unmatched. The germline V gene has CDR1 DFQATT and CDR2 SNEGSKA (reference sequence). CDR3 amino acids: CSATGLAGGISSYEQYS. As DNA, the CDR3 is TGCAGTGCTACAGGACTAGCGGGAGGGATTAGCTCCTACGAGCAGTACTCC.

This clonotype was counted many times. J is TRBJ2-5 and V is TRBV20-1; TRBD1 agrees at 7 bases. V lost 6 bases and J lost 5; bases outside the gene matches: 3. Germline lookup yields CDR1 DFQATT and CDR2 SNEGSKA (reference sequence). The CDR3 is 11 residues long. CDR3 residues: CSAPTGETQYF. CDR3 nucleotides: TGCAGTGCCCCGACAGGGGAGACCCAGTACTTC.

This clonotype was seen many times. The genes are TRBV3-1 and TRBJ1-1, with D possibly TRBD1 on 5 matching bases. In germline, CDR1 is LGHDT, CDR2 YNNKEL (reference sequence). The CDR3 contains 14 residues. Trimming cost V 2 bases and J 1 base, with 8 bases left between them. The CDR3 spells CASSQIRENTEAFF. In DNA, the CDR3 is TGTGCCAGCAGCCAAATCAGGGAGAACACTGAAGCTTTCTTT.

This clonotype has ten or more counts. The V gene is TRBV2, the J gene TRBJ2-7; no firm D call. With 9 bases removed from V and 0 bases from J, the gap between germline ends came to 18 bases. Germline CDR1 SNHLY, CDR2 FYNNEI. This CDR3 is 15 amino acids long. The CDR3 loop is CARTTGRDISYEQYF. For the CDR3, the DNA is TGTGCCAGGACGACGGGCCGTGACATCTCCTACGAGCAGTACTTC.

This clonotype was seen many times. This rearrangement joins TRBV20-1 to TRBJ2-3; 11 bases are a match to TRBD2. V lost 3 bases and J lost 4; bases outside the gene matches: 6. CDR3 length: 15 residues. Germline CDR1 reads DFQATT; CDR2 reads SNEGSKA (reference sequence). CDR3 coding DNA: TGCAGTGCTAGGATCGTAGCGGGAGGGGCAGATACGCAGTATTTT. Its translation: CSARIVAGGADTQYF.

J is TRBJ1-4 and V is TRBV27, with 11 bases that match TRBD1. The V gene end was trimmed by 4 bases and the J gene end by 5 bases; junction bases not matched to a gene: 3. The germline gives CDR1 MNHEY, CDR2 SMNVEV (reference sequence). The CDR3 covers 15 residues. CDR3 sequence reads: CASSSRTGGNEKLFF. CDR3 coding DNA: TGTGCCAGCAGTTCCCGGACAGGGGGCAATGAAAAACTGTTTTTT.